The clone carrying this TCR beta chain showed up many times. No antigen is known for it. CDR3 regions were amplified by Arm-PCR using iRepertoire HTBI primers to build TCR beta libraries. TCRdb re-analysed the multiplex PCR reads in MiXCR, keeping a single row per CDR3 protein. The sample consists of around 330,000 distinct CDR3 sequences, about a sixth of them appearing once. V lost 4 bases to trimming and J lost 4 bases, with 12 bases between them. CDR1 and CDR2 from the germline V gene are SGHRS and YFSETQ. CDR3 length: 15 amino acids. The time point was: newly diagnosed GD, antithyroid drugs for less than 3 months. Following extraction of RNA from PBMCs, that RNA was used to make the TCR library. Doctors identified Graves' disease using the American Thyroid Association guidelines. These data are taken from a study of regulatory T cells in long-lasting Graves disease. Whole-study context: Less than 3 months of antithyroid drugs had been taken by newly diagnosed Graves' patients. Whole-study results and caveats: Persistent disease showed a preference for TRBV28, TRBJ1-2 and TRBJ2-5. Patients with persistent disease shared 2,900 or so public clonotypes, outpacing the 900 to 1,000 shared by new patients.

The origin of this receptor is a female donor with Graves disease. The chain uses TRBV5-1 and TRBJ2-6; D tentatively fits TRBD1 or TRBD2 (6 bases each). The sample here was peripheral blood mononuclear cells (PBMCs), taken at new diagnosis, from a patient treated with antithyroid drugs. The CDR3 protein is CASSQGTGGANVLTF. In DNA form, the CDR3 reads TGCGCCAGCAGCCAGGGGACTGGAGGGGCCAACGTCCTGACTTTC.